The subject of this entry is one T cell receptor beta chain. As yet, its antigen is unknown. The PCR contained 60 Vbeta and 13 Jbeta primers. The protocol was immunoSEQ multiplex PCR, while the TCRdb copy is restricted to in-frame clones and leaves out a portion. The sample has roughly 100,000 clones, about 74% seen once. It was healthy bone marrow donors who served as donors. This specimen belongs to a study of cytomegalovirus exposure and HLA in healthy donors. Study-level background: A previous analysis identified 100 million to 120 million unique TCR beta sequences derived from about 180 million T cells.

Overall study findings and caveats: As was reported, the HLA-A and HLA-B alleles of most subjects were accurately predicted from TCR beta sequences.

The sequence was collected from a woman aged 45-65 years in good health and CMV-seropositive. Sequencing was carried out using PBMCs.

In DNA form, the CDR3 reads TGTGCCAGCAGCGTAAATCCCAGGGCGGAGCAGTTCTTC. Its translation is CASSVNPRAEQFF. The chain links TRBV28 to TRBJ2-1, with D perhaps TRBD1 (5 bases). V was cut by 6 bases and J by 10 bases, with 16 bases left in between. There are 13 residues in the CDR3. From germline, CDR1 is MDHEN and CDR2 SYDVKM.